This T cell receptor (beta chain) is from a study of cytomegalovirus exposure and HLA in healthy donors. Libraries were prepared by immunoSEQ multiplex PCR; TCRdb keeps only in-frame clonotypes and omits some of them. Here the sample spans 250,000 to 400,000 clones, roughly 87% being singletons. Findings and limits, study-wide: The tendency of first-cohort TCR clusters to co-occur in the roughly 120 validation repertoires was identified by a subsequent analysis.

A remark on this clone: Its specificity is unknown.

From germline, CDR1 is LNHNV and CDR2 YYDKDF (reference sequence). Deletions cut 2 bases from V and 4 bases from J, with 8 bases between. The CDR3 contains 13 residues. The receptor comes from a man aged 25-40 years in good health and CMV-seronegative. Sequencing was carried out using PBMCs. This chain uses TRBV15 with TRBJ1-1; D call uncertain. CDR3 loop: CATSRIEFTEAFF. Written as DNA, the CDR3 is TGTGCCACCAGCAGAATCGAGTTCACTGAAGCTTTCTTT. Complete variable domain (other parts from reference TRBV15 and TRBJ1-1): DAMVIQNPRYQVTQFGKPVTLSCSQTLNHNVMYWYQQKSSQAPKLLFHYYDKDFNNEADTPDNFQSRRPNTSFCFLDIRSPGLGDTAMYLCATSRIEFTEAFFGQGTRLTVV.